The 4 T cell receptor beta chains presented below share a single source sample, sequenced in a study of blood T cell repertoires in COVID-19. Clones were read by immunoSEQ multiplex PCR, and TCRdb kept only the in-frame ones, dropping some. The sample includes a few hundred thousand clones, about four fifths of them seen just once. Sequenced input: peripheral blood. Every receptor here comes from a woman between 50 and 59 years old with acute or convalescent COVID-19.

This chain joins TRBV25-1 and TRBJ1-2; 7 bases are a match to TRBD1. Germline CDR1 reads MGHDK; CDR2 reads SYGVNS. Trimming took 5 bases from V and 6 from J; bases not matched to a gene: 3. There are 12 residues in the CDR3. CDR3 sequence (DNA): TGTGCCAGCAGTACAGGGGATAATGGCTACACCTTC. It specifies CASSTGDNGYTF.

This chain joins TRBV9 and TRBJ1-1; D remains unclear. The CDR3 extends over 14 amino acids. V lost 4 bases to trimming and J lost 4 bases, with 14 bases between them. Germline-derived CDR1 and CDR2 are SGDLS and YYNGEE. CDR3 region: CASSPHTSGTEAFF. CDR3 in DNA: TGTGCCAGCAGCCCCCACACCTCGGGCACTGAAGCTTTCTTT. The whole variable domain, filled in from reference TRBV9 and TRBJ1-1, reads DSGVTQTPKHLITATGQRVTLRCSPRSGDLSVYWYQQSLDQGLQFLIQYYNGEERAKGNILERFSAQQFPDLHSELNLSSLELGDSALYFCASSPHTSGTEAFFGQGTRLTVV.

This sequence joins TRBV5-4 and TRBJ2-2, with D perhaps TRBD1 (6 bases). The CDR3 extends over 14 amino acids. Germline CDR1 reads SGHNT; CDR2 reads YYREEE (reference sequence). V lost 5 bases, J lost 3 bases, and 11 bases lay in between. As DNA, the CDR3 is TGTGCCAGCAGGTCACAGGGAGACACCGGGGAGCTGTTTTTT. Its protein is CASRSQGDTGELFF.

The chain joins TRBV7-9 to TRBJ2-5; D is undetermined. CDR3 size: 13 residues. Germline loops: CDR1 SEHNR, CDR2 FQNEAQ (reference sequence). V was shortened by 4 bases and J by 1 base, with 7 bases between the two germline ends. In DNA form, the CDR3 reads TGTGCCAGCAGCTCTGAGAGCCAAGAGACCCAGTACTTC. This translates into CASSSESQETQYF.